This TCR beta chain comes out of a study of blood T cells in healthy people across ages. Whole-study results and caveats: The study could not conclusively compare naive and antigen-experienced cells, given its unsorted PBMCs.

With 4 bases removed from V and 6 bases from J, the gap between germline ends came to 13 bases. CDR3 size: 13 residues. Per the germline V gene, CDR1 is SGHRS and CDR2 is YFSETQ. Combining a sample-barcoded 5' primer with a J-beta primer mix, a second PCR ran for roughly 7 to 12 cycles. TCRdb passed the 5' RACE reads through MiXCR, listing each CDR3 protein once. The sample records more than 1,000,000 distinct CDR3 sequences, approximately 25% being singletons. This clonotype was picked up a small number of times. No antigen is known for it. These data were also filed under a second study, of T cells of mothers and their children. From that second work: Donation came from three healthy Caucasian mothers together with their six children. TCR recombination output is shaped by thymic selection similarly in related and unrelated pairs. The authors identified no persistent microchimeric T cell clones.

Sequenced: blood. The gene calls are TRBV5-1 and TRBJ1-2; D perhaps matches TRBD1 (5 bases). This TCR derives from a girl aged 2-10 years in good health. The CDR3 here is CASSPGQAHGYTF. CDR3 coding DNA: TGCGCCAGCAGCCCGGGGCAGGCCCATGGCTACACCTTC.